This T cell receptor (beta chain) was identified during a study of T-cell reconstitution after alpha-beta-depleted transplantation in children. This clonotype appeared many times. Library preparation (for TCRbeta) was performed with unique molecular identifiers. Each CDR3 protein is one row after TCRdb ran MiXCR on the PCR reads. The sample consists of about 400,000 distinct CDR3 sequences, 13% of them appearing once. The sequence was collected from a human donor who donated a stem cell graft to a child with Fanconi anemia. The sequences come from PBMCs, collected from the stem cell graft.

The chain's CDR3 is CASSLEGQGNNEQFF. In nucleotides, the CDR3 is TGTGCCAGCAGTTTAGAAGGACAGGGAAACAATGAGCAGTTCTTC. The chain joins TRBV28 to TRBJ2-1; 8 positions match TRBD1. J was trimmed by 5 bases and V by 2 bases; bases with no gene match: 5. Germline loops: CDR1 MDHEN, CDR2 SYDVKM. There are 15 residues in the CDR3. The variable domain in full, with the rest retrieved from reference TRBV28 and TRBJ2-1, is DVKVTQSSRYLVKRTGEKVFLECVQDMDHENMFWYRQDPGLGLRLIYFSYDVKMKEKGDIPEGYSVSREKKERFSLILESASTNQTSMYLCASSLEGQGNNEQFFGPGTRLTVL.